A single sample gave rise to the 18 T cell receptor beta chains below, sequenced in a study of T-cell memory formation after mild COVID-19. TCRdb passed the 5' RACE reads through MiXCR, listing each CDR3 protein once. The table includes about 470,000 distinct CDR3 sequences, over 15% detected once. Material: PBMCs or a T cell subset sorted from them (not recorded which). The receptors shown here come from an adult woman who had mild COVID-19 (a few samples of this study predate the infection). Cell type and time point are not known.

This clonotype was counted between two and nine times. The V and J genes are TRBV10-3 and TRBJ2-1, with TRBD2 matching over 10 bases. V was clipped by 4 bases and J by 3 bases; unmatched bases: 6. Germline V gene lookup returns CDR1 ENHRY and CDR2 SYGVKD. The CDR3 extends over 16 amino acids. CDR3 DNA sequence: TGTGCCATCAGTGGTCTATCTAGCGGGGGCTACAATGAGCAGTTCTTC. It codes for CAISGLSSGGYNEQFF.

This clonotype was seen a few times. The V and J genes are TRBV20-1 and TRBJ1-1; 7 bases fit TRBD1. V shed 0 bases and J 4 bases; nucleotides not matched to a gene: 11. Germline assignment: CDR1 DFQATT and CDR2 SNEGSKA (reference sequence). The CDR3 is 16 residues long. The CDR3 spells CSARDRETGAITEAFF. Written as DNA, the CDR3 is TGCAGTGCTAGAGATAGGGAAACAGGGGCGATCACTGAAGCTTTCTTT.

This clonotype came up many times. This rearrangement joins TRBV7-2 to TRBJ2-3; D uncertain. The CDR3 extends over 13 amino acids. Germline CDR1 SGHTA, CDR2 FQGNSA. Trimming took 0 bases from V and 6 from J, leaving 7 bases between them. As DNA, the CDR3 is TGTGCCAGCAGCTTAGCACTCGCCGATACGCAGTATTTT. As protein: CASSLALADTQYF.

The chain employs TRBV9 and TRBJ2-1; D unclear. The germline CDR1 and CDR2 sequences are SGDLS and YYNGEE. The CDR3 length is 12 residues. V was clipped by 3 bases and J by 6 bases, with 7 bases between them. CDR3 sequence reads: CASSGPGNEQFF. The CDR3 region has the DNA TGTGCCAGCAGCGGGCCCGGCAATGAGCAGTTCTTC. Combining the CDR3 with reference TRBV9 and TRBJ2-1 gives the whole variable domain DSGVTQTPKHLITATGQRVTLRCSPRSGDLSVYWYQQSLDQGLQFLIQYYNGEERAKGNILERFSAQQFPDLHSELNLSSLELGDSALYFCASSGPGNEQFFGPGTRLTVL.

J is TRBJ2-7 and V is TRBV12-3 or TRBV12-4, with D perhaps matching TRBD2 (6 bases). Trimming shortened V by 3 bases and J by 0 bases, and 15 bases separated the two germline ends. The CDR3 runs 16 residues. As DNA, the CDR3 is TGTGCCAGCAGTTTTTCGATCGGGAGTCGCTCCTACGAGCAGTACTTC. It is translated as CASSFSIGSRSYEQYF.

The chain has TRBV9 and TRBJ1-6; D might be TRBD1 (5 bases). The germline V gene encodes CDR1 SGDLS and CDR2 YYNGEE. The CDR3 covers 14 residues. V dropped 0 bases and J dropped 12 bases, with 13 bases sitting between them. CDR3 DNA: TGTGCCAGCAGCGTAGTGACAGACGGAGGACCCCTCCACTTT. It codes for CASSVVTDGGPLHF.

This clonotype came up a few times. The chain recombines TRBV6-5 with TRBJ2-1; the match to TRBD1 covers 8 bases. CDR1 is MNHEY, CDR2 SVGAGI, per germline. V shed 6 bases and J 14 bases; nucleotides not matched to a gene: 6. CDR3 length: 11 residues. CDR3 sequence: CASSSDREKFF. DNA of the CDR3: TGTGCCAGCAGCTCGGACAGGGAAAAGTTCTTC.

The chain employs TRBV20-1 and TRBJ1-1; D is perhaps TRBD1 (6 bases). This CDR3 region has 15 residues. The V gene's germline CDR1 is DFQATT and CDR2 SNEGSKA (reference sequence). V shed 6 bases and J shed 2 bases, with 19 bases lying between them. The CDR3 region is CSAPRGGLTNTEAFF. The DNA of the CDR3 is TGCAGTGCGCCTCGAGGGGGATTAACCAACACTGAAGCTTTCTTT.

This clonotype was seen more than once but under ten times. This chain uses TRBV7-2 with TRBJ2-5, with D possibly matching TRBD2 (7 bases). V was cut by 7 bases and J by 2 bases, with 14 bases left in between. Germline V CDR1 and CDR2: SGHTA, FQGNSA. The CDR3 extends over 14 amino acids. The CDR3 is CASNREGLQETQYF. The CDR3 DNA follows: TGTGCCAGCAACAGGGAGGGCCTACAAGAGACCCAGTACTTC.

This clonotype was seen a handful of times. The chain links TRBV5-1 to TRBJ2-7; D possibly matches TRBD1 or TRBD2 (5 bases each). The germline CDR1 and CDR2 sequences are SGHRS and YFSETQ. There are 16 residues in the CDR3. The germline V and J ends were trimmed by 0 bases and 2 bases, with 15 bases remaining between them. The CDR3 sequence: CASSLAGQGRPYEQYF. As DNA, the CDR3 is TGCGCCAGCAGCTTGGCCGGGCAGGGACGGCCCTACGAGCAGTACTTC.

This clonotype was observed a handful of times. The V and J genes are TRBV12-3 or TRBV12-4 and TRBJ1-1; TRBD1 might be the D (6 bases). Trimming removed 6 bases from V and 6 bases from J, with 11 bases in between. The CDR3 consists of 12 residues. CDR3 sequence reads: CASRDPGAEAFF. The CDR3 region has the DNA TGTGCCAGCAGGGATCCAGGGGCTGAAGCTTTCTTT.

This clonotype occurred many times. V usage is TRBV5-1 and J usage is TRBJ2-3, with D perhaps TRBD1 or TRBD2 (5 bases each). CDR1 and CDR2 from the germline V gene are SGHRS and YFSETQ. V lost 7 bases to trimming and J lost 3 bases, with 12 bases between them. CDR3 length: 13 residues. The CDR3 DNA reads TGCGCCAGCGGAGAGGGGTGGACAGATACGCAGTATTTT. It yields the protein CASGEGWTDTQYF. Based on the CDR3 plus reference TRBV5-1 and TRBJ2-3, the full variable domain is KAGVTQTPRYLIKTRGQQVTLSCSPISGHRSVSWYQQTPGQGLQFLFEYFSETQRNKGNFPGRFSGRQFSNSRSEMNVSTLELGDSALYLCASGEGWTDTQYFGPGTRLTVL.

This clonotype occurred many times. The chain employs TRBV7-9 and TRBJ1-1; D not certain. CDR3 length equals 13 residues. Trimming stripped 5 bases from V and 2 bases from J, with 9 bases between. Germline assignment: CDR1 SEHNR and CDR2 FQNEAQ (reference sequence). The CDR3 spells CASSPIRNTEAFF. The CDR3 DNA sequence: TGTGCCAGCAGCCCGATACGCAACACTGAAGCTTTCTTT.

This clonotype showed up just a few times. This sequence joins TRBV7-2 and TRBJ2-7; D is unresolved. Germline V lookup: CDR1 SGHTA, CDR2 FQGNSA. The V and J ends lost 7 bases and 2 bases respectively, with 9 bases between them. The CDR3 loop spans 12 amino acids. The CDR3 DNA reads TGTGCCAGCATCAAGGGTCCCTACGAGCAGTACTTC. Residues: CASIKGPYEQYF.

The V call is TRBV9, the J call TRBJ2-1; the D gene is possibly TRBD2 (6 bases). The germline V gene has CDR1 SGDLS and CDR2 YYNGEE. Trimming shortened V by 4 bases and J by 9 bases, and 20 bases separated the two germline ends. The CDR3 covers 15 residues. This CDR3 reads CASSPGTRPSGEQFF. For the CDR3, the DNA is TGTGCCAGCAGCCCCGGGACTCGTCCTTCGGGTGAGCAGTTCTTC.

In its sample, this clonotype was seen a few times. The rearrangement links TRBV4-1 to TRBJ2-7, with D possibly being TRBD1 (5 bases). V lost 2 bases, J lost 9 bases, and 14 bases lay in between. Germline V lookup: CDR1 MGHRA, CDR2 YSYEKL. The CDR3 extends over 13 amino acids. The CDR3 reads CASSQNTGFWQYF. DNA of the CDR3: TGCGCCAGCAGCCAAAACACAGGTTTTTGGCAGTACTTC.

Concerning this clonotype itself: Its ends do not fully match the called genes, so a read error is possible. The chain carries TRBV6-5 and TRBJ2-6; 8 positions match TRBD2. Germline V gene lookup returns CDR1 MNHEY and CDR2 SVGAGI. CDR3 length: 15 residues. The CDR3 here is CARSYGRGWANVLTF. The DNA of the CDR3 is TGTGCCAGAAGTTACGGGAGGGGGTGGGCCAACGTCCTGACTTTC.

This clonotype has a handful of counts. CDR3: CASSQGTSSYNSPLHF. The CDR3 DNA sequence: TGCGCCAGCAGCCAGGGCACGAGCTCCTATAATTCACCCCTCCACTTT. The gene calls are TRBV4-1 and TRBJ1-6; D gene uncertain. This CDR3 has 16 residues. The V and J ends lost 3 bases and 0 bases respectively, with 9 bases between them. Germline V gives CDR1 MGHRA, CDR2 YSYEKL.